This paragraph reports one TCR beta chain. Its antigen is unidentified. The study sampled blood at baseline, cycle 4 day 1, and cycle 7 day 1. The sample is drawn from a study of OX40 agonist ivuxolimab in advanced cancers. Study findings and constraints: Dose levels from 0.1 to 3.0 mg/kg saw CD4+ and CD8+ blood T cells expand clonally by week 6. CD8+ T cells were the subset that, on average, had more expanded clones than CD4+. Antigen targets of the expanded peripheral T cells went undetermined.

Profiled with immunoSEQ multiplex PCR; TCRdb holds only in-frame clones, not every one. The sample records about 83,000 clones, around 84% being singletons. The CDR3 is made up of 17 amino acids. V lost 2 bases and J lost 4; bases outside the gene matches: 8. The germline V gene encodes CDR1 KGHSH and CDR2 LQKENI. The rearrangement links TRBV18 to TRBJ1-2, with 12 bases fitting TRBD1. This TCR was sampled from an adult with an advanced solid tumor such as melanoma, head and neck, liver or kidney cancer. Material: CD4+ or CD8+ T cells sorted from blood, obtained in a trial of the OX40 agonist ivuxolimab. CDR3 DNA: TGTGCCAGCTCACCAGGGACAGGGGGCTCAAGGGGCTATGGCTACACCTTC. This encodes CASSPGTGGSRGYGYTF.